This T cell receptor (beta chain) was sequenced during a study of blood T cell repertoires in COVID-19. Background on the study: There were acute and convalescent COVID-19 samples, and they came from the United States, Italy and Spain.

In the source study's methods: Counts of nucleated cells, estimated from reference gene primer amplification, were obtained. Sequencing used immunoSEQ multiplex PCR; TCRdb keeps in-frame clones, though not all of them. D and trimming come from the DNA, and the V and J calls and clone size come from that table. The sample consists of 270,000 or so clones, about nine tenths of them appearing once. CDR1 SGDLS and CDR2 YYNGEE come from the germline V gene. Trimming at V came to 4 bases and at J to 6 bases, leaving 7 bases not matched to a gene. The CDR3 spans 15 residues. The clonotype originates from a woman aged 25 to 39 with active or convalescent COVID-19. The sample comprised peripheral blood. This sequence joins TRBV9 and TRBJ2-1; 10 bases align to TRBD2. The CDR3 DNA reads as TGTGCCAGCAGCACCGCTAGCGGGGGAGTCAATGAGCAGTTCTTC. It yields the protein CASSTASGGVNEQFF.